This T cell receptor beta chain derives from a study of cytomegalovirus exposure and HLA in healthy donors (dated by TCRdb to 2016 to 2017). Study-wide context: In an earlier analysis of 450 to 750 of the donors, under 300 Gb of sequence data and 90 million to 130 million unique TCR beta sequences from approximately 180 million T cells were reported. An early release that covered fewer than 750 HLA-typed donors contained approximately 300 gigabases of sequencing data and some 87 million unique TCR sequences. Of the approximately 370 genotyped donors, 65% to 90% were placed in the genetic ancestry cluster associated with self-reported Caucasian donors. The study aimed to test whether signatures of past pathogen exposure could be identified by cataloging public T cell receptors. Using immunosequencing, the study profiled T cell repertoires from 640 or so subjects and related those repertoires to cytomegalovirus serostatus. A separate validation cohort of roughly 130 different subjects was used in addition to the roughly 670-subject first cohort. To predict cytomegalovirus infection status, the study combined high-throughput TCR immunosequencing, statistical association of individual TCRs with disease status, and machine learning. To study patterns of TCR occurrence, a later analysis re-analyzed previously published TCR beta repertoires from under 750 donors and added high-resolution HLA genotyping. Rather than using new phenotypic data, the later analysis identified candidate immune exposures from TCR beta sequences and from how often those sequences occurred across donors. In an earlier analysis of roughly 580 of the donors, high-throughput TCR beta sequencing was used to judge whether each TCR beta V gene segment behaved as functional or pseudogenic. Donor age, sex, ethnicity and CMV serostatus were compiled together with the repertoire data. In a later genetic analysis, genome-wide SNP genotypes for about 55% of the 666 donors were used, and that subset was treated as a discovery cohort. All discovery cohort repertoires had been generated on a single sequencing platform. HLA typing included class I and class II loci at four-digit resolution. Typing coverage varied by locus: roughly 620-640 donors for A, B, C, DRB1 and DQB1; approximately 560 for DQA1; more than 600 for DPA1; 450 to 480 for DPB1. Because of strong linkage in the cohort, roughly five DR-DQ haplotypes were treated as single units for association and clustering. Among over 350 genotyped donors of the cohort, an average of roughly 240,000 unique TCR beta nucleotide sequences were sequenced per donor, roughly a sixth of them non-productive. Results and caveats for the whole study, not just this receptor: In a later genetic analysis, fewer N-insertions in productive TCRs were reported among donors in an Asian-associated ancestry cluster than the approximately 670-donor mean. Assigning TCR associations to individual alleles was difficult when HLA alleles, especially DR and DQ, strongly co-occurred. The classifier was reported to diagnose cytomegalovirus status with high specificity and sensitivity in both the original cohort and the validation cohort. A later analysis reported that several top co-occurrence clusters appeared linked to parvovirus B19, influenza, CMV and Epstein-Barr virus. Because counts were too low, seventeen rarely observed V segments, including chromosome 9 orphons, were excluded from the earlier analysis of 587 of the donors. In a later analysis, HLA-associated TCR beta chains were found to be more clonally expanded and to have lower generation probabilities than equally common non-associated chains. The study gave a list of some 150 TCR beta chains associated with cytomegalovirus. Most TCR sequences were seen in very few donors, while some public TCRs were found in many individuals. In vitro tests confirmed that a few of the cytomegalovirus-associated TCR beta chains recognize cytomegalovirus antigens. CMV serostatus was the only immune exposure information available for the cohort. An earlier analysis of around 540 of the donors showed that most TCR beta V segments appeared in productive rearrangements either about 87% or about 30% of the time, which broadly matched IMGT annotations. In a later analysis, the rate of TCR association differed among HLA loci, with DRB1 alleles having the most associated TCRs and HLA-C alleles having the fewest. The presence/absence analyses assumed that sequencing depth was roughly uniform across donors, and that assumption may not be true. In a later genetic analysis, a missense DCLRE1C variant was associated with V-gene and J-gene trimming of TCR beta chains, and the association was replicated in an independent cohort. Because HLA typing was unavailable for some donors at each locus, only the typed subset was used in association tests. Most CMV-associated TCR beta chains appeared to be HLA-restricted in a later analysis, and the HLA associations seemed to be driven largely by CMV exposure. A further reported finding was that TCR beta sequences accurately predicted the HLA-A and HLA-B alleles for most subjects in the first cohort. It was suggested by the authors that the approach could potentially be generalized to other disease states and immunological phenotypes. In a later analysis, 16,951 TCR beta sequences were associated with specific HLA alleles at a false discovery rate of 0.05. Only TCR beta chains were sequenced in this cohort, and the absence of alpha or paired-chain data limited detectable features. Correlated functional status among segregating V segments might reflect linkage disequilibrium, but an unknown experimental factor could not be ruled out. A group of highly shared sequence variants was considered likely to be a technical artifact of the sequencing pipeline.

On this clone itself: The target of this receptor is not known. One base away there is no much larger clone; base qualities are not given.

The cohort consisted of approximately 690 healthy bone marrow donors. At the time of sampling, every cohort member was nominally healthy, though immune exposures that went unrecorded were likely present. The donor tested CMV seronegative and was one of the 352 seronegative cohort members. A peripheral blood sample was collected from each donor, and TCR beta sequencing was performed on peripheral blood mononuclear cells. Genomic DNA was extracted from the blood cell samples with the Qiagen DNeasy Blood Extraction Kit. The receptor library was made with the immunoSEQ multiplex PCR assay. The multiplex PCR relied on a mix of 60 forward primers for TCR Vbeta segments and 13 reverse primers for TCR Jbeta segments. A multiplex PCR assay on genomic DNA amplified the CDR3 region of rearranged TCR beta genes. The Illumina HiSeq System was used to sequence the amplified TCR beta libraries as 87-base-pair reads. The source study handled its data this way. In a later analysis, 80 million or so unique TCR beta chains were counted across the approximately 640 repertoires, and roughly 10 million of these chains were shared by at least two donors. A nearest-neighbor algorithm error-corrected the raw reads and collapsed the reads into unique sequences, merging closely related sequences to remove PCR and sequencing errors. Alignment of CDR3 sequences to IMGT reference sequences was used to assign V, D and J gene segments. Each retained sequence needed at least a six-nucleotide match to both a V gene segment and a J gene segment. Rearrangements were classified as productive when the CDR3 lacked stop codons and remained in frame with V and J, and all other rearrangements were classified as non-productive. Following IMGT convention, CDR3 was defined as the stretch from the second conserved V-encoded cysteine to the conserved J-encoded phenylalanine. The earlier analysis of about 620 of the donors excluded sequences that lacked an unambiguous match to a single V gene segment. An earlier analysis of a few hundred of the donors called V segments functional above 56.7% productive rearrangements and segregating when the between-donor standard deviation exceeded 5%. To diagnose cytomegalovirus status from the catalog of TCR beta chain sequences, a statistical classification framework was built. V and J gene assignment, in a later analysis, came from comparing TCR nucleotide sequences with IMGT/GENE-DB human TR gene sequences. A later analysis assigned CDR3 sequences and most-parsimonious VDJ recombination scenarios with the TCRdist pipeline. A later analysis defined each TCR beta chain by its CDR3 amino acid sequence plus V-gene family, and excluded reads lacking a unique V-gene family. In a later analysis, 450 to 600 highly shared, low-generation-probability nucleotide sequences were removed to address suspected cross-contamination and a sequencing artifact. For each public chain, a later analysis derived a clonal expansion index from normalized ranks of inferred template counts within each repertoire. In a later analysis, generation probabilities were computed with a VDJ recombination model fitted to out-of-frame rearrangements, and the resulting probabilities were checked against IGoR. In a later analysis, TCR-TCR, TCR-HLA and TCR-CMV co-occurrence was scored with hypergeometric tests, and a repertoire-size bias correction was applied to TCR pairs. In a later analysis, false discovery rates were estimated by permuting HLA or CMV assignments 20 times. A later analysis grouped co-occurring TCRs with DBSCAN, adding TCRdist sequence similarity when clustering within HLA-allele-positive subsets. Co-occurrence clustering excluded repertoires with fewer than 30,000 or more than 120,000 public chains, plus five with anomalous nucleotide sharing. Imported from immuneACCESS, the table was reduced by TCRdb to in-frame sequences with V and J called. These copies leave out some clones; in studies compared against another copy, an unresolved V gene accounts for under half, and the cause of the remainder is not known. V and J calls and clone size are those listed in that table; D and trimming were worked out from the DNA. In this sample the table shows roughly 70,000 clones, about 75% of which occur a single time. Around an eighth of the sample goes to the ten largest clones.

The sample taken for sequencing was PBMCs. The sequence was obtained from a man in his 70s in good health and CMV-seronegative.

CDR3 reads: CASSFSGSTSYNEQFF. The DNA sequence is TGCGCCAGCAGCTTTTCCGGTAGCACGTCGTACAATGAGCAGTTCTTC. The chain links TRBV5-1 with TRBJ2-1; confidence is insufficient to name the D gene. For CDR1 and CDR2, the germline V gene lists SGHRS and YFSETQ. The CDR3, from cysteine to phenylalanine, totals 16 residues. Only the CDR3 part of the read is kept: 48 bases, read in frame from the first base. V drops 2 bases and J drops 4 bases, leaving 16 bases in between.